The 4 T cell receptor beta chains below come from one sample, sequenced in a study of T-cell reconstitution after alpha-beta-depleted transplantation in children. Unique molecular identifiers were built into the TCRbeta library. TCRdb reanalysed the PCR reads using MiXCR and keeps one entry per CDR3 protein. The sample records some 500,000 distinct CDR3 sequences, around 16% being singletons. The sample consisted of PBMCs from the stem cell graft donor, taken from the stem cell graft. The receptors derive from a human donor who donated a stem cell graft to a child with acute lymphoblastic leukemia.

This clonotype was seen many times. The V and J genes are TRBV4-2 and TRBJ1-6; D is uncertain. Germline CDR1 reads LGHNA; CDR2 reads YNFKEQ. CDR3 size: 15 residues. Trimming removed 0 bases from V and 7 bases from J, with 10 bases in between. The chain's CDR3 is CASSQDTLFNSPLHF. The DNA for the CDR3 is TGTGCCAGCAGCCAAGACACCCTATTCAATTCACCCCTCCACTTT.

In its sample, this clonotype was seen a few times. V and J are TRBV5-1 and TRBJ1-2; D unresolved. Between the trimmed V and J ends, which lost 2 bases and 14 bases, there was a span of 16 bases. The CDR3 has 12 amino acids. Germline V gene sequence: CDR1 SGHRS, CDR2 YFSETQ. CDR3 loop: CASSFPHGGKTF. The CDR3 DNA follows: TGCGCCAGCAGCTTTCCCCACGGTGGGAAAACCTTC.

V usage is TRBV7-3 and J usage is TRBJ2-3, with 11 bases that match TRBD2. V gave up 5 bases and J gave up 2 bases; unmatched junction bases: 9. The CDR3 has 17 amino acids. Germline CDR1 is SGHTA and CDR2 is FQGTGA. The CDR3 sequence is CASSGGLAANFTDTQYF. The CDR3 DNA reads as TGTGCCAGCAGCGGGGGACTAGCGGCGAACTTCACAGATACGCAGTATTTT.

This clonotype was observed a few times. The CDR3 nucleotides are TGTGCCAGCAGTCCTGAGACTAGCGGGAGCGATGAGCAGTTCTTC. Translation: CASSPETSGSDEQFF. The rearrangement links TRBV6-4 to TRBJ2-1; 12 bases agree with TRBD2. The CDR3 is made up of 15 amino acids. The V and J ends lost 5 bases and 8 bases, in that order; junction bases with no gene match: 7. Germline assignment: CDR1 MRHNA and CDR2 SNTAGT.